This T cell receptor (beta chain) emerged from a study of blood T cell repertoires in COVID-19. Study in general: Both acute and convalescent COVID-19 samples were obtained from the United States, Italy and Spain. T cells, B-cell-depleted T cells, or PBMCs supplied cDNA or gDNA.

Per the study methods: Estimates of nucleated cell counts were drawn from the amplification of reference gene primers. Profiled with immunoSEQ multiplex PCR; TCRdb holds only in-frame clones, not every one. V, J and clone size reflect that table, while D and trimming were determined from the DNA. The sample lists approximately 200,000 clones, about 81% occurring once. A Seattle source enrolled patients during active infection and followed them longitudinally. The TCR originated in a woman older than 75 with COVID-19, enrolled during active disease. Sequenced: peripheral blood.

Written as DNA, the CDR3 is TGTGCCATCAGCCGGACAGGGGGCAACTATGGCTACACCTTC. This encodes CAISRTGGNYGYTF. This rearrangement joins TRBV10-3 to TRBJ1-2; 11 bases align to TRBD1. With V trimmed by 6 bases and J by 2 bases, 2 bases remained unmatched. The CDR3 consists of 14 residues. CDR1 ENHRY and CDR2 SYGVKD come from the germline V gene.